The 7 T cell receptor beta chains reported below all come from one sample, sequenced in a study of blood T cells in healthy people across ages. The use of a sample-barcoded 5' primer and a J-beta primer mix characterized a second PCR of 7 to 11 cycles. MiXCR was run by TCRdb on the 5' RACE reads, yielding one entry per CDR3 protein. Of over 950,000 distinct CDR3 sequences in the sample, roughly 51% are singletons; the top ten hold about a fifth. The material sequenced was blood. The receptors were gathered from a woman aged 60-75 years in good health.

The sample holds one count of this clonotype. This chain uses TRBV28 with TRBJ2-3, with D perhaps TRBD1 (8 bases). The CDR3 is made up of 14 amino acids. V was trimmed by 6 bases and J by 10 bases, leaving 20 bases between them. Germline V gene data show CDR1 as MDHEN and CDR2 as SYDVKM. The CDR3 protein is CASRPTGGDISQYF. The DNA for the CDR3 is TGTGCCAGCAGACCAACAGGGGGGGATATCTCGCAGTATTTT.

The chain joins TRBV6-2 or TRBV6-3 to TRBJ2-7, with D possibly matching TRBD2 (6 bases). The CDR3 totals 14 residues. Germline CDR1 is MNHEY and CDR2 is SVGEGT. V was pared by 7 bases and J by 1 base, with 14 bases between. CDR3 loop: CASIPGSKSYEQYF. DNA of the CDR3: TGTGCCAGCATACCCGGGAGTAAGTCCTACGAGCAGTACTTC.

The CDR3 loop reads CSARVQTSGVRETTDTQYF. The CDR3 region has the DNA TGCAGTGCTAGAGTACAGACTAGTGGAGTGCGGGAGACCACAGATACGCAGTATTTT. This sequence joins TRBV20-1 and TRBJ2-3, with 7 bases identical to TRBD2. J gave up 2 bases and V 1 base, and 18 bases lay outside the gene matches. CDR1 is DFQATT, CDR2 SNEGSKA, per germline (reference sequence). CDR3 size: 19 residues.

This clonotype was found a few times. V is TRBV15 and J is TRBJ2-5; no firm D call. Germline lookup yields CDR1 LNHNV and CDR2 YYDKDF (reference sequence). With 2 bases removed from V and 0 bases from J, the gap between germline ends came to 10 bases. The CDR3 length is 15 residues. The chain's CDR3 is CATSRSTTDQETQYF. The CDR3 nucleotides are TGTGCCACCAGCAGATCAACTACTGACCAAGAGACCCAGTACTTC.

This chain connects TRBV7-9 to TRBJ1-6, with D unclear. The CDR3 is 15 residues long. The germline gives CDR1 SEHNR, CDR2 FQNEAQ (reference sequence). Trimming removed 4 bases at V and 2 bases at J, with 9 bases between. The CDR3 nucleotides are TGTGCCAGCAGCTCCGCAGGTCCCTATAATTCACCCCTCCACTTT. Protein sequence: CASSSAGPYNSPLHF.

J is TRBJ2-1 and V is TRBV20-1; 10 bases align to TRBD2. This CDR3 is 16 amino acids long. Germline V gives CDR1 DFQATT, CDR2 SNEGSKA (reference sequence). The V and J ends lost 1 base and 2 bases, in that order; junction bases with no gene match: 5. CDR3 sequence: CSARGLAGGAYNEQFF. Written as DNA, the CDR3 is TGCAGTGCTAGAGGCTTAGCGGGAGGCGCCTACAATGAGCAGTTCTTC.

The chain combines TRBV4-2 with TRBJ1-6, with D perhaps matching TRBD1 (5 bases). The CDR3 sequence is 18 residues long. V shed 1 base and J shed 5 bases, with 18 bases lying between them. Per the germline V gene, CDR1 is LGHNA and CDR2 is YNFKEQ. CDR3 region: CASSQVTGFIGNNSPLHF. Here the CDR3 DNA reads TGTGCCAGCAGCCAAGTAACAGGCTTCATTGGGAATAATTCACCCCTCCACTTT.